A single T cell receptor (beta chain) is shown here with its context. The CDR3 length is 14 residues. V shed 6 bases and J shed 5 bases, with 16 bases lying between them. This record comes from a study of identical twins. One entry per CDR3 protein, called by TCRdb with MiXCR from the 5' RACE reads. Among approximately 600,000 distinct CDR3 sequences listed, more than 9% were seen once. These same data were also listed under a study on yellow fever vaccine responses in identical twins.

This clonotype was obtained from a woman under 30 in good health. The genes are TRBV12-3 or TRBV12-4 and TRBJ1-2; D gene uncertain. The sequenced sample consisted of PBMCs. The CDR3 loop reads CASSSFLRVYGYTF. The CDR3 DNA reads as TGTGCCAGCAGCTCCTTCCTCCGGGTGTATGGCTACACCTTC.